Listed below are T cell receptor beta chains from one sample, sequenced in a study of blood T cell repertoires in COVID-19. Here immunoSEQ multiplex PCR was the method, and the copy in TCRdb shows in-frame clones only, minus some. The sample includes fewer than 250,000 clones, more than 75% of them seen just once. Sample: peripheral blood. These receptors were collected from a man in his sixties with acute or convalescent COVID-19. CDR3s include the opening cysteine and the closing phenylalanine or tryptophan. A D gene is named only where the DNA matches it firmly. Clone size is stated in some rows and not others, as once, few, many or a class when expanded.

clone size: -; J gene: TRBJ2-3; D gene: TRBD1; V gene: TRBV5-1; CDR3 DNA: TGCGCCAGCAGCTTTGACAGGGCCACAGATACGCAGTATTTT; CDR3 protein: CASSFDRATDTQYF
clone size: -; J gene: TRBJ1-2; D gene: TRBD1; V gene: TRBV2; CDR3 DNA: TGTGCCAGCACCCTCCTCCGGAAACAGGGGAGAAGCGGGTATGGCTACACCTTC; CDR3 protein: CASTLLRKQGRSGYGYTF
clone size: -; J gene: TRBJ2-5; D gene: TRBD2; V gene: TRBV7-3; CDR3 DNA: TGTGCCAGCAGCTTAGCGGGGGGATCTCAAGAGACCCAGTACTTC; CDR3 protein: CASSLAGGSQETQYF
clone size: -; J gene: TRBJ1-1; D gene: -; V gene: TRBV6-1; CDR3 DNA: TGTGCCAGCAGTGAAATAGGACAGAGTAACACTGAAGCTTTCTTT; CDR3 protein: CASSEIGQSNTEAFF
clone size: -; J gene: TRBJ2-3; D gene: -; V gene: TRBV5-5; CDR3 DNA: TGTGCCAGCAGCTTCAGGATCTTGAGCACAGATACGCAGTATTTT; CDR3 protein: CASSFRILSTDTQYF
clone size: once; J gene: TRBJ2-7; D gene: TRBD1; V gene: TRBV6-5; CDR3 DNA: TGTGCCAGCAAAAATAAGGGACAGAGCTCCTACGAGCAGTACTTC; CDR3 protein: CASKNKGQSSYEQYF
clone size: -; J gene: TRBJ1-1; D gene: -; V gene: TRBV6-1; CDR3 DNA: TGTGCCAGCAGTGAAGACACGGGGGTCACTGAAGCTTTCTTT; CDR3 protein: CASSEDTGVTEAFF
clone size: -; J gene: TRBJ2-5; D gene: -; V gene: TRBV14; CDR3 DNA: TGTGCCAGCAGCCACCAGGGGCCTAAAGAGACCCAGTACTTC; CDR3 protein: CASSHQGPKETQYF
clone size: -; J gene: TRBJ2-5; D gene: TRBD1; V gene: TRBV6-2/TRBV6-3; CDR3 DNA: TGTGCCAGCAGTTACGGGACAGGGGGAGGAGAGACCCAGTACTTC; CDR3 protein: CASSYGTGGGETQYF
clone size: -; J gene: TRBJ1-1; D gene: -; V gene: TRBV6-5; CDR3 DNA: TGTGCCAGCAGTCAACAGAGGAACACTGAAGCTTTCTTT; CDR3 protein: CASSQQRNTEAFF
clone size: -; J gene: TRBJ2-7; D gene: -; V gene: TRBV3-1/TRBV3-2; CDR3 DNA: TGTGCCAGCAGCCTGACTATCACCGAGCAGTACTTC; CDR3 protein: CASSLTITEQYF
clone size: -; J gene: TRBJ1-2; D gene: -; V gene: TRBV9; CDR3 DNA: TGTGCCAGTGGGGGGTTGCGCGCTGGCTACACCTTC; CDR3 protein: CASGGLRAGYTF
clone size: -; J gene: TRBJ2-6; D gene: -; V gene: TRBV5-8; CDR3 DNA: TGTGCCAGCAGGTACTGGGCCTCTGGGGCCAACGTCCTGACTTTC; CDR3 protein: CASRYWASGANVLTF
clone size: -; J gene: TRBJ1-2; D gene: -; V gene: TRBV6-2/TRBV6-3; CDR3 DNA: TGTGCCAGCAGCCCGGGGGGGTGGGCGCCCCACTATGGCTACACCTTC; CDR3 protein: CASSPGGWAPHYGYTF
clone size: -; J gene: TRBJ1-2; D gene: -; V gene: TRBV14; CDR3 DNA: TGTGCCAGCAGCCTAACGGGGATGGGCCCCGGCGGCTACACCTTC; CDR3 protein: CASSLTGMGPGGYTF
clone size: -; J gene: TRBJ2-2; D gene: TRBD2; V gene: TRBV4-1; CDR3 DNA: TGCGCCAGCAGCCAAGATACCAGCGGGGGGGGTTCCGGGGAGCTGTTTTTT; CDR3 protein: CASSQDTSGGGSGELFF
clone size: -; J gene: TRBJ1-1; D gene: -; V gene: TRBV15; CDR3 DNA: TGTGCCACCAGCAGAGATCTCCAGAAATCGTCTTTCTTT; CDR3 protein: CATSRDLQKSSFF
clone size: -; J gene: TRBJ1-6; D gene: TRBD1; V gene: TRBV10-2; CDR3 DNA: TGCGCCAGCAGTGTGGGACAGGGGGCGAATTCACCCCTCCACTTT; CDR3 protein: CASSVGQGANSPLHF
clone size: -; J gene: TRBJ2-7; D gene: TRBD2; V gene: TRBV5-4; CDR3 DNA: TGTGCCAGCAGCTTGGTACCCGGGGGGGGCGAGCAGTACTTC; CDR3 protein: CASSLVPGGGEQYF
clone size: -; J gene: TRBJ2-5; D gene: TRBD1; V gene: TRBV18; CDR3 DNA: TGTGCCAGCTCACCGACAGGGGGTGGAAAAAAGACCCAGTACTTC; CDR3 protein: CASSPTGGGKKTQYF
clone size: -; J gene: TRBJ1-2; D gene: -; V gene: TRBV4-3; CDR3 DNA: TGCGCCAGCAGCCTCGGAGGGGGGGAGAAGGGTGGCTACACCTTC; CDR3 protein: CASSLGGGEKGGYTF
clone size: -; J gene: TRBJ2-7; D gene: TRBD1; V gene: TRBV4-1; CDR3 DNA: TGCGCCAGCAGCCAGGCCGGGACAGGGGGCTACGAGCAGTACTTC; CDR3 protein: CASSQAGTGGYEQYF
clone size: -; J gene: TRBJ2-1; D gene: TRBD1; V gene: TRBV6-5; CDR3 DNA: TGTGCCAGCAGTAACGTTGACAGGGGGAAGTTCTTC; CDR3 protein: CASSNVDRGKFF
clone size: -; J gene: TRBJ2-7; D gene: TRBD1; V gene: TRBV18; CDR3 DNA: TGTGCCAGCTCTCCACAAACGGGACAGGGCGTTTCCTCCTACGAGCAGTACTTC; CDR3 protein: CASSPQTGQGVSSYEQYF
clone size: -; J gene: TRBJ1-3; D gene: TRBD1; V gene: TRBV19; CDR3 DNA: TGTGCCAGTAGCCGGGACAGGTTACTTTCTGGAAACACCATATATTTT; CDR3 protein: CASSRDRLLSGNTIYF
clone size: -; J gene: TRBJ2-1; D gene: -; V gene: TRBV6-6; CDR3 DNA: TGTGCCAGCAGTTACTCTAGCTCCTACAATGAGCAGTTCTTC; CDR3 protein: CASSYSSSYNEQFF
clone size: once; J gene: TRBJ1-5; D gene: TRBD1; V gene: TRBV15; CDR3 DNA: TGTGCCACCAGCAGAGACGGGACAGGGGCGGATGGCAATCAGCCCCAGCATTTT; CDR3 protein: CATSRDGTGADGNQPQHF
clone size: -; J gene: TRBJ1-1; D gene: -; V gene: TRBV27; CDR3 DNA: TGTGCCAGCAGTCCAGGGGTCATGAACACTGAAGCTTTCTTT; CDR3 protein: CASSPGVMNTEAFF
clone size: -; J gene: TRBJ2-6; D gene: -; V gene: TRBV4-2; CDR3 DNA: TGTGCCAGCAGCCAAGGGGAGACCTCTGGGGCCAACGTCCTGACTTTC; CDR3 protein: CASSQGETSGANVLTF
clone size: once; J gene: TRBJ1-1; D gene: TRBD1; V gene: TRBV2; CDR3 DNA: TGTGCCAGCAGTGCGGGACAGGACACTGAAGCTTTCTTT; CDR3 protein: CASSAGQDTEAFF
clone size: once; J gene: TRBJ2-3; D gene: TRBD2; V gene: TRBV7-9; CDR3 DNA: TGTGCCAGCAGCTTAGTCCCGCTAGCGGGGGGAGAAGATACGCAGTATTTT; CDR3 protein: CASSLVPLAGGEDTQYF
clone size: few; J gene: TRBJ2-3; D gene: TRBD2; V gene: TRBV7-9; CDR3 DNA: TGTGCCAGCAGGGGACTAGCGGGGCACACAGATACGCAGTATTTT; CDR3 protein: CASRGLAGHTDTQYF
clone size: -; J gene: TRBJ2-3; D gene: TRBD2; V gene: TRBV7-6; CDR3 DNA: TGTGCCAGCAGCTCCCTAGCACTAGCGGGTGGCACAGATACGCAGTATTTT; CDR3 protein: CASSSLALAGGTDTQYF
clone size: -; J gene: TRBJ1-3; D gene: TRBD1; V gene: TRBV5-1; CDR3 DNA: TGCGCCAGCAGCTTGGAGGGGGCGCGTGGAAACACCATATATTTT; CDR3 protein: CASSLEGARGNTIYF
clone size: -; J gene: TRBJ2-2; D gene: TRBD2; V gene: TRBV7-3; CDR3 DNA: TGTGCCAGCAGCTCCCGGGTAGCGGGGGGGGCGAACACCGGGGAGCTGTTTTTT; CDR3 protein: CASSSRVAGGANTGELFF
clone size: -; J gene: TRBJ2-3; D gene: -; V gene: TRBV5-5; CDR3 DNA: TGTGCCAGCAGCTTGGTTGCGTCAGATACGCAGTATTTT; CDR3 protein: CASSLVASDTQYF
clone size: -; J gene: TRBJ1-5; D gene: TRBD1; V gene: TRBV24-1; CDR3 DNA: TGTGCCACCGGACAGGAGGGTCAGCCCCAGCATTTT; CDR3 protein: CATGQEGQPQHF
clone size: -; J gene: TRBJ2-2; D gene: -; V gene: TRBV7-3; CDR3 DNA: TGTGCCAGCAGCCTCTCCGGGGGCACCGGGGAGCTGTTTTTT; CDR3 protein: CASSLSGGTGELFF
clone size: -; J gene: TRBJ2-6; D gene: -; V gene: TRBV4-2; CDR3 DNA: TGTGCCAGCAGCCTAGAAACCCAGGGACTCGGGGCCAACGTCCTGACTTTC; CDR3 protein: CASSLETQGLGANVLTF